Below, 30 T cell receptor beta chains from the same sample are listed, as sequenced in a study of blood T cell repertoires in COVID-19. Assay used: immunoSEQ multiplex PCR; TCRdb lists only in-frame clones, some missing. The table shows 27,000 or so clones, with about 90% occurring only once. Sample: peripheral blood. The origin of the receptors is a human donor in a cohort sampled during active COVID-19.

The rearrangement links TRBV28 to TRBJ2-7, with D maybe TRBD2 (6 bases). Germline values: CDR1 MDHEN, CDR2 SYDVKM. This CDR3 has 14 residues. Trimming shortened V by 4 bases and J by 4 bases, and 14 bases separated the two germline ends. The CDR3 is CASSSLTEGYEQYF. The CDR3 coding sequence is TGTGCCAGCAGTTCATTGACGGAGGGGTACGAGCAGTACTTC.

The chain carries TRBV4-1 and TRBJ1-6; possible D gene TRBD1, 5 bases. The CDR3 runs to 20 residues. Germline V gene lookup returns CDR1 MGHRA and CDR2 YSYEKL. Trimming removed 2 bases at V and 6 bases at J, with 26 bases between. The CDR3 nucleotides read TGCGCCAGCAGCCAATGGGATTCCGGGGACTATAGGGGAGGTAATTCACCCCTCCACTTT. Its translation is CASSQWDSGDYRGGNSPLHF.

The chain carries TRBV11-2 and TRBJ2-2, with D hard to call. This CDR3 comprises 15 residues. With 1 base removed from V and 7 bases from J, the gap between germline ends came to 13 bases. Germline-derived CDR1 and CDR2 are SGHAT and FQNNGV. The CDR3 nucleotides are TGTGCCAGCAGCTTAGGGCTAAAGAGGAGCGGGGAGCTGTTTTTT. Its protein is CASSLGLKRSGELFF.

This chain joins TRBV28 and TRBJ2-5, with TRBD2 matching over 14 bases. The length of the CDR3 is 16 residues. V trimming: 6 bases; J trimming: 2 bases; junction bases outside the gene matches: 5. Germline values: CDR1 MDHEN, CDR2 SYDVKM. CDR3 DNA sequence: TGTGCCAGCAGGGGTGGGACTAGCGGGAGACAAGAGACCCAGTACTTC. Translation gives CASRGGTSGRQETQYF.

This rearrangement joins TRBV19 to TRBJ1-1, with a possible D match to TRBD1 (6 bases). In germline, CDR1 is LNHDA, CDR2 SQIVND (reference sequence). This CDR3 is built from 15 residues. The V end lost 5 bases, the J end lost 0 bases, and 13 bases lay between the germline ends. The DNA of the CDR3 is TGTGCCAGTAGTTGGGGGCCGAACCTGAACACTGAAGCTTTCTTT. Amino acids: CASSWGPNLNTEAFF.

The chain joins TRBV28 to TRBJ2-7; possible D gene TRBD2, 6 bases. Germline-derived CDR1 and CDR2 are MDHEN and SYDVKM. Trimming stripped 6 bases from V and 4 bases from J, with 16 bases between. CDR3 length equals 14 residues. CDR3 nucleotides: TGTGCCAGCAGGAATAGCGGCCATTTTTACGAGCAGTACTTC. This translates into CASRNSGHFYEQYF.

The chain is built from TRBV5-6 and TRBJ2-1; D remains ambiguous. With 0 bases removed from V and 6 bases from J, the gap between germline ends came to 7 bases. The CDR3 covers 13 residues. Per germline, CDR1 SGHDT and CDR2 YYEEEE. Here the CDR3 DNA reads TGTGCCAGCAGCTTGGGGGCGAGCAATGAGCAGTTCTTC. It is translated as CASSLGASNEQFF.

The chain joins TRBV11-2 to TRBJ2-1; 16 bases are shared with TRBD2. This CDR3 spans 19 amino acids. The V gene's germline CDR1 is SGHAT and CDR2 FQNNGV. With 2 bases clipped from V and 3 bases from J, the junction kept 7 bases outside the gene matches. The CDR3 sequence: CASSLKSGLAGGIYNEQFF. CDR3 DNA sequence: TGTGCCAGCAGCTTAAAGTCGGGACTAGCGGGAGGGATCTACAATGAGCAGTTCTTC.

The count of this clone is one. This chain's CDR3 is CASSPSAGTDTQYF. The CDR3 coding sequence is TGCGCCAGCAGCCCTAGTGCGGGTACAGATACGCAGTATTTT. V is TRBV5-1 and J is TRBJ2-3, with D possibly TRBD2 on 5 matching bases. With 4 bases removed from V and 3 bases from J, the gap between germline ends came to 12 bases. The V gene's germline CDR1 is SGHRS and CDR2 YFSETQ. The CDR3 length is 14 residues.

The gene calls are TRBV19 and TRBJ2-1; D remains unclear. Trimming stripped 3 bases from V and 4 bases from J, with 10 bases between. The CDR3 loop spans 14 amino acids. From germline, CDR1 is LNHDA and CDR2 SQIVND (reference sequence). The CDR3 sequence: CASSIGYSYNEQFF. The CDR3 region has the DNA TGTGCCAGTAGTATCGGTTACTCTTACAATGAGCAGTTCTTC.

The V call is TRBV3-1 (or the pseudogene TRBV3-2), the J call TRBJ2-3, with TRBD2 matching over 8 bases. CDR3 size: 16 residues. J gave up 2 bases and V 6 bases, and 10 bases lay outside the gene matches. Germline V gene data show CDR1 as LGHDT and CDR2 as YNNKEL (reference sequence). CDR3 sequence (DNA): TGTGCCAGCAGAAGCGGGACTAGTGAGATCACAGATACGCAGTATTTT. It specifies CASRSGTSEITDTQYF.

The chain recombines TRBV15 with TRBJ2-5, with D maybe TRBD2 (5 bases). Trimming shortened V by 0 bases and J by 3 bases, and 11 bases separated the two germline ends. The CDR3 is made up of 15 amino acids. Germline V lookup: CDR1 LNHNV, CDR2 YYDKDF (reference sequence). The CDR3 sequence is CATSRDSGFEETQYF. In DNA, the CDR3 is TGTGCCACCAGCAGAGATTCGGGATTCGAAGAGACCCAGTACTTC.

The chain combines TRBV6-6 with TRBJ2-7; D is perhaps TRBD2 (5 bases). Between the trimmed V and J ends, which lost 2 bases and 4 bases, there was a span of 15 bases. CDR1 and CDR2 from the germline V gene are MNHNY and SVGAGI (reference sequence). The CDR3 runs to 15 residues. For the CDR3, the DNA is TGTGCCAGCAGTTACCTCGGAGATCCGGGGTACGAGCAGTACTTC. The encoded protein is CASSYLGDPGYEQYF.

The CDR3 nucleotides read TGTGCCAGCAGCTTGACAGGGGCCTATCGAGCTTTCTTT. Its protein is CASSLTGAYRAFF. The gene calls are TRBV5-5 and TRBJ1-1; 7 bases agree with TRBD1. V lost 1 base and J lost 10; bases outside the gene matches: 7. The CDR3 has 13 residues. Per the germline V gene, CDR1 is SGHKS and CDR2 is YYEKEE (reference sequence). The whole variable domain, remainder taken from reference TRBV5-5 and TRBJ1-1, is DAGVTQSPTHLIKTRGQQVTLRCSPISGHKSVSWYQQVLGQGPQFIFQYYEKEERGRGNFPDRFSARQFPNYSSELNVNALLLGDSALYLCASSLTGAYRAFFGQGTRLTVV.

This chain connects TRBV5-1 to TRBJ2-2, with D maybe TRBD2 (5 bases). Germline CDR1 is SGHRS and CDR2 is YFSETQ. V was trimmed by 5 bases and J by 8 bases, leaving 16 bases between them. The CDR3 has 14 residues. CDR3 DNA: TGCGCCAGCAGAATCACTAGTGTGGTAGGGGAGCTGTTTTTT. Translating it yields CASRITSVVGELFF.

The rearrangement links TRBV25-1 to TRBJ1-4; no reliable D call. Germline V gene data show CDR1 as MGHDK and CDR2 as SYGVNS. The length of the CDR3 is 12 residues. Deletions cut 5 bases from V and 6 bases from J, with 7 bases between. The CDR3 loop reads CASSTIHEKLFF. In nucleotides, the CDR3 is TGTGCCAGCAGTACTATACATGAAAAACTGTTTTTT.

The V gene is TRBV5-4, the J gene TRBJ1-1; the D is unclear. The germline V gene encodes CDR1 SGHNT and CDR2 YYREEE (reference sequence). The V and J ends lost 0 bases and 0 bases respectively, with 9 bases between them. This CDR3 has 15 amino acids. CDR3 nucleotide sequence: TGTGCCAGCAGCTTGGCGGCAGACATGAACACTGAAGCTTTCTTT. This codes for CASSLAADMNTEAFF.

The chain joins TRBV19 to TRBJ2-7; tentatively, D is TRBD1 (6 bases). Deletions cut 4 bases from V and 1 base from J, with 14 bases between. From germline, CDR1 is LNHDA and CDR2 SQIVND (reference sequence). The length of the CDR3 is 15 residues. Here the CDR3 reads CASSTTGWGSYEQYF. CDR3 nucleotide sequence: TGTGCCAGTAGTACTACAGGGTGGGGGTCCTACGAGCAGTACTTC.

The chain employs TRBV20-1 and TRBJ2-5; 9 bases fit TRBD2. CDR1 and CDR2 (germline): DFQATT, SNEGSKA (reference sequence). This CDR3 has 15 amino acids. Trimming cost V 3 bases and J 1 base; bases outside gene matches: 6. In nucleotides, the CDR3 is TGCAGTGCTAGTAATAGCGGGAGTTCCCAAGAGACCCAGTACTTC. Protein sequence: CSASNSGSSQETQYF.

The rearrangement uses TRBV4-2 and TRBJ2-3, with TRBD2 matching 10 bases. The CDR3 covers 16 residues. J gave up 1 base and V 5 bases, and 6 bases lay outside the gene matches. CDR1 and CDR2 (germline): LGHNA, YNFKEQ. The CDR3, as DNA: TGTGCCAGCAGCATAACTAGCGGGGAGCGCACAGATACGCAGTATTTT. It yields the protein CASSITSGERTDTQYF.

The chain uses TRBV28 and TRBJ2-7; the match to TRBD1 covers 11 bases. The junction had 2 bases not matched to a gene; V was cut back by 1 base and J by 3 bases. Germline V gene sequence: CDR1 MDHEN, CDR2 SYDVKM. The CDR3 totals 15 residues. CDR3 nucleotide sequence: TGTGCCAGCAGTTTATCGGGACAGGGGGGCTACGAGCAGTACTTC. Protein product: CASSLSGQGGYEQYF.

Written as DNA, the CDR3 is TGTGCCAGCAGCCAAGAAGCCTTGGTGGGCTACACCTTC. Protein: CASSQEALVGYTF. The chain uses TRBV3-1 (or the pseudogene TRBV3-2) and TRBJ1-2; D gene ambiguous. Per the germline V gene, CDR1 is LGHDT and CDR2 is YNNKEL (reference sequence). Trimming stripped 0 bases from V and 8 bases from J, with 10 bases between. The CDR3 length is 13 residues.

V is TRBV5-5 and J is TRBJ2-3; D possibly corresponds to TRBD2 (6 bases). The germline CDR1 and CDR2 sequences are SGHKS and YYEKEE (reference sequence). Trimming shortened V by 0 bases and J by 3 bases, and 11 bases separated the two germline ends. CDR3 length equals 15 residues. The CDR3 region has the DNA TGTGCCAGCAGCTTGGCATACGGGAGAACAGATACGCAGTATTTT. Protein: CASSLAYGRTDTQYF.

This clone came up once. V is TRBV7-8 and J is TRBJ2-7, with 10 bases that match TRBD1. The CDR3 sequence is 14 residues long. The germline gives CDR1 SGHVS, CDR2 FQNEAQ. J lost 6 bases, V lost 5 bases, and 7 bases had no gene match. The CDR3 nucleotides are TGTGCCAGCAGCGGCCGGACAGGGGGTTTCGAGCAGTACTTC. Translated: CASSGRTGGFEQYF.

The chain is built from TRBV4-2 and TRBJ2-3; D is perhaps TRBD2 (7 bases). The V gene's germline CDR1 is LGHNA and CDR2 YNFKEQ. The CDR3 runs to 16 residues. V was shortened by 8 bases and J by 3 bases, with 21 bases between the two germline ends. As DNA, the CDR3 is TGTGCCAGCGGTTTCGTAAGGGGGGAGGGGACAGATACGCAGTATTTT. It specifies CASGFVRGEGTDTQYF.

The chain joins TRBV7-8 to TRBJ2-7; 11 positions agree with TRBD2. CDR1 is SGHVS and CDR2 is FQNEAQ in the germline V gene. V shed 5 bases, J shed 4 bases, and the junction held 13 bases outside the gene matches. The CDR3 has 17 amino acids. The CDR3 DNA follows: TGTGCCAGCAGCAACCTCGTGGGGGGGACTAGCGGTTACGAGCAGTACTTC. Protein product: CASSNLVGGTSGYEQYF. Based on the CDR3 plus reference TRBV7-8 and TRBJ2-7, the full variable domain is GAGVSQSPRYKVAKRGQDVALRCDPISGHVSLFWYQQALGQGPEFLTYFQNEAQLDKSGLPSDRFFAERPEGSVSTLKIQRTQQEDSAVYLCASSNLVGGTSGYEQYFGPGTRLTVT.

The rearrangement links TRBV6-2 or TRBV6-3 to TRBJ2-1, with 12 bases lining up with TRBD2. The germline gives CDR1 MNHEY, CDR2 SVGEGT. There are 15 residues in the CDR3. V was clipped by 2 bases and J by 9 bases; unmatched bases: 5. CDR3 amino acids: CASSYRLAGEREQFF. CDR3 bases: TGTGCCAGCAGTTACCGACTAGCGGGGGAACGTGAGCAGTTCTTC.

The CDR3 loop reads CASSVGGSNNEQFF. The CDR3 region has the DNA TGTGCCAGCAGTGTCGGAGGGAGCAACAATGAGCAGTTCTTC. The genes are TRBV25-1 and TRBJ2-1, with D possibly TRBD2 on 6 matching bases. This CDR3 is built from 14 residues. Germline V CDR1 and CDR2: MGHDK, SYGVNS. Between the trimmed V and J ends, which lost 4 bases and 5 bases, there was a span of 12 bases.

The rearrangement links TRBV10-1 to TRBJ1-2, with 7 bases fitting TRBD1. Per the germline V gene, CDR1 is WNHNN and CDR2 is SYGVQD (reference sequence). V shed 3 bases, J shed 8 bases, and the junction held 6 bases outside the gene matches. This CDR3 has 13 residues. CDR3 sequence (DNA): TGCGCCAGCAGTGACCGCCTACAGGGGGGCTACACCTTC. Its protein product is CASSDRLQGGYTF.

V gene TRBV28 combines with J gene TRBJ1-6; TRBD1 agrees at 10 bases. The germline CDR1 and CDR2 sequences are MDHEN and SYDVKM. The CDR3 is 19 residues long. Trimming removed 4 bases from V and 6 bases from J; junction bases left unmatched: 15. The DNA for the CDR3 is TGTGCCAGCAGTTGGGGGGCCTCTTACCGGGACAGGGGTAATTCACCCCTCCACTTT. Translation gives CASSWGASYRDRGNSPLHF. Complete variable domain (other parts from reference TRBV28 and TRBJ1-6): DVKVTQSSRYLVKRTGEKVFLECVQDMDHENMFWYRQDPGLGLRLIYFSYDVKMKEKGDIPEGYSVSREKKERFSLILESASTNQTSMYLCASSWGASYRDRGNSPLHFGNGTRLTVT.